The clone carrying this T cell receptor beta chain appeared a few times. Its antigen is undetermined. The germline V gene has CDR1 GTSNPN and CDR2 SVGIG (reference sequence). This CDR3 spans 14 amino acids. Trimming removed 8 bases from V and 0 bases from J, with 16 bases in between. This sample was taken from a study of OX40 agonist ivuxolimab in advanced cancers. About the research overall: Participants could have had prior anti-PD-1, anti-PD-L1 or anti-CTLA-4 therapy, and approximately 40% had some. Study outcomes and limitations: The CD4+ and CD8+ T cells in the blood had expanded clonally by week 6 at 0.1 to 3.0 mg/kg. Researchers did not establish what antigens the expanded peripheral T cells target.

Blood got drawn at baseline, again on cycle 4 day 1, and then on cycle 7 day 1. This table comes from immunoSEQ multiplex PCR, and its TCRdb copy is limited to in-frame clones, with some not included. The table includes approximately 70,000 clones, 86% detected once. This sequence joins TRBV30 and TRBJ1-1, with a weak D call TRBD1 (5 bases). The origin of this receptor is an adult with an advanced solid tumor such as melanoma, head and neck, liver or kidney cancer. This specimen was CD4+ or CD8+ T cells sorted from blood, taken in a trial of the OX40 agonist ivuxolimab. The CDR3 here is CAGHKGPMNTEAFF. The DNA of the CDR3 is TGTGCCGGTCATAAGGGACCGATGAACACTGAAGCTTTCTTT. Full variable domain (outside the CDR3, taken from reference TRBV30 and TRBJ1-1): SQTIHQWPATLVQPVGSPLSLECTVEGTSNPNLYWYRQAAGRGLQLLFYSVGIGQISSEVPQNLSASRPQDRQFILSSKKLLLSDSGFYLCAGHKGPMNTEAFFGQGTRLTVV.